The rows below give T cell receptor beta chains drawn from one sample of a study of shared clonotypes between healthy human individuals. Produced via immunoSEQ multiplex PCR; TCRdb's table is partial and in-frame only. The repertoire consists of fewer than 3 million clones, with about nine tenths occurring once and the leading ten covering 0.37%. Material for sequencing was naive CD4+ T cells from PBMCs. The receptors come from a young man in good health. Some clones in this sample may be carry-over from other donors' samples. The CDR3 runs from the conserved cysteine through the conserved F or W. Fields, in order: J gene, clone size, V gene, D gene, CDR3 protein, CDR3 DNA. A D gene is named only where the DNA matches it firmly. Expanded clones get a size class; other rows say once, few or many, or leave the size out.

j_call: TRBJ1-1; clone_size: NA; v_call: TRBV27; d_call: TRBD1; cdr3_aa: CASSSHRGALLLMNTEAFF; cdr3_nt: TGTGCCAGCAGTTCACACAGGGGGGCTCTGCTCCTTATGAACACTGAAGCTTTCTTT
j_call: TRBJ1-5; clone_size: NA; v_call: TRBV10-3; d_call: NA; cdr3_aa: CAISVGYRNQPQHF; cdr3_nt: TGTGCCATCAGTGTTGGGTACCGCAATCAGCCCCAGCATTTT
j_call: TRBJ1-1; clone_size: once; v_call: TRBV7-3; d_call: NA; cdr3_aa: CASSSGSTGTEAFF; cdr3_nt: TGTGCCAGCAGCTCCGGGTCTACAGGGACTGAAGCTTTCTTT
j_call: TRBJ1-1; clone_size: few; v_call: TRBV2; d_call: NA; cdr3_aa: CASTRDRNTEAFF; cdr3_nt: TGTGCCAGCACCAGAGACAGGAACACTGAAGCTTTCTTT
j_call: TRBJ1-1; clone_size: NA; v_call: TRBV18; d_call: NA; cdr3_aa: CASSPLHAANTEAFF; cdr3_nt: TGTGCCAGCTCACCACTCCACGCAGCGAACACTGAAGCTTTCTTT
j_call: TRBJ1-2; clone_size: few; v_call: TRBV15; d_call: NA; cdr3_aa: CATSRSGTLYGYTF; cdr3_nt: TGTGCCACCAGCAGGAGCGGGACACTCTATGGCTACACCTTC
j_call: TRBJ1-1; clone_size: NA; v_call: TRBV28; d_call: NA; cdr3_aa: CASATSRGGPTEAFF; cdr3_nt: TGTGCCAGCGCAACCTCGAGGGGTGGACCCACTGAAGCTTTCTTT
j_call: TRBJ1-4; clone_size: NA; v_call: TRBV6-5; d_call: TRBD1; cdr3_aa: CASSYRTGTGNEKLFF; cdr3_nt: TGTGCCAGCAGTTATCGTACCGGGACAGGCAATGAAAAACTGTTTTTT
j_call: TRBJ2-1; clone_size: once; v_call: TRBV7-8; d_call: TRBD2; cdr3_aa: CASTLRREGRNEQFF; cdr3_nt: TGTGCCAGCACCCTACGGCGGGAGGGTAGGAATGAGCAGTTCTTC
j_call: TRBJ2-3; clone_size: NA; v_call: TRBV5-1; d_call: NA; cdr3_aa: CASSSWRDTQYF; cdr3_nt: TGCGCCAGCAGCTCGTGGAGGGATACGCAGTATTTT
j_call: TRBJ1-5; clone_size: NA; v_call: TRBV7-8; d_call: TRBD1; cdr3_aa: CATSGTGVLGPQHF; cdr3_nt: TGTGCGACTTCCGGGACAGGAGTCCTCGGGCCCCAGCATTTT
j_call: TRBJ2-3; clone_size: NA; v_call: TRBV7-2; d_call: NA; cdr3_aa: CASSLVRGGTDTQYF; cdr3_nt: TGTGCCAGCAGCTTAGTTAGGGGTGGCACAGATACGCAGTATTTT
j_call: TRBJ1-2; clone_size: NA; v_call: TRBV5-1; d_call: TRBD1; cdr3_aa: CASSPDRVDYGYTF; cdr3_nt: TGCGCCAGCAGCCCGGACAGGGTCGACTATGGCTACACCTTC
j_call: TRBJ2-5; clone_size: NA; v_call: TRBV15; d_call: NA; cdr3_aa: CATSSSVETQYF; cdr3_nt: TGTGCCACCAGCAGTAGCGTGGAGACCCAGTACTTC
j_call: TRBJ1-1; clone_size: NA; v_call: TRBV5-1; d_call: NA; cdr3_aa: CASSWTHTLNTEAFF; cdr3_nt: TGCGCCAGCAGCTGGACGCACACCTTGAACACTGAAGCTTTCTTT